These 10 T cell receptor beta chains share one sample of origin, sequenced in a study of control samples from healthy donors and cancer patients. Here immunoSEQ multiplex PCR was the method, and the copy in TCRdb shows in-frame clones only, minus some. The repertoire has 150,000 to 190,000 clones, 93% of them found once; the top ten carry approximately 2.5%. What was sequenced was blood. The origin of the receptors is a man aged 50-59 years in good health.

This clone was seen only a few times. This rearrangement joins TRBV6-1 to TRBJ1-5, with D unclear. Trimming left V 3 bases short and J 9 bases short, with 15 bases between. The CDR3 spans 14 residues. CDR1 is MNHNS and CDR2 is SASEGT in the germline V gene. CDR3 nucleotides: TGTGCCAGCAGTGATGTCAGCCTACAACGGCCCCAGCATTTT. This translates into CASSDVSLQRPQHF.

The chain employs TRBV4-2 and TRBJ2-7; D not resolved. Looked up from germline, CDR1 is LGHNA and CDR2 is YNFKEQ. Trimming cost V 1 base and J 3 bases, with 13 bases left between them. The CDR3 contains 15 residues. For the CDR3, the DNA is TGTGCCAGCAGCCAAGGGAGACTTGACGGCTACGAGCAGTACTTC. This gives the protein CASSQGRLDGYEQYF.

The chain links TRBV20-1 to TRBJ2-5; D gene uncertain. This CDR3 is 11 amino acids long. V was trimmed by 5 bases and J by 5 bases, leaving 9 bases between them. Looked up from germline, CDR1 is DFQATT and CDR2 is SNEGSKA (reference sequence). For the CDR3, the DNA is TGCAGTGCTTGGACGGAGGAGACCCAGTACTTC. Translation: CSAWTEETQYF.

This clone was seen once. The rearrangement uses TRBV29-1 and TRBJ2-5, with TRBD1 identical over 9 bases. Looked up from germline, CDR1 is SQVTM and CDR2 is ANQGSEA. The V segment lost 7 bases and the J segment 1 base; nucleotides outside the gene matches: 4. The CDR3 consists of 13 residues. This CDR3 is CSAGQGFQETQYF. Written as DNA, the CDR3 is TGCAGCGCCGGACAGGGGTTCCAAGAGACCCAGTACTTC.

V gene TRBV5-4 combines with J gene TRBJ1-1; D is uncertain. The germline V gene encodes CDR1 SGHNT and CDR2 YYREEE (reference sequence). The CDR3 has 13 amino acids. V gave up 3 bases and J gave up 5 bases, with 11 bases separating them. DNA of the CDR3: TGTGCCAGCAGCTCGGCAGGAAGAACTGAAGCTTTCTTT. It translates to CASSSAGRTEAFF. Supplemented by reference TRBV5-4 and TRBJ1-1, the full variable domain reads ETGVTQSPTHLIKTRGQQVTLRCSSQSGHNTVSWYQQALGQGPQFIFQYYREEENGRGNFPPRFSGLQFPNYSSELNVNALELDDSALYLCASSSAGRTEAFFGQGTRLTVV.

J is TRBJ2-7 and V is TRBV24-1; D may be TRBD2 (5 bases). Trimming cost V 4 bases and J 2 bases, with 8 bases left between them. The CDR3 spans 13 residues. Germline loops: CDR1 KGHDR, CDR2 SFDVKD. The CDR3, as DNA: TGTGCCACCAGTGAATCCGGGACCTACGAGCAGTACTTC. Protein sequence: CATSESGTYEQYF.

This clone appeared a single time. The chain recombines TRBV28 with TRBJ1-1; no reliable D call. Germline-derived CDR1 and CDR2 are MDHEN and SYDVKM. CDR3 length equals 16 residues. Trimming took 5 bases from V and 1 from J, leaving 17 bases between them. CDR3 in DNA: TGTGCCAGCAGTCTCCCGAGGGCGGTTGGGAACACTGAAGCTTTCTTT. Protein: CASSLPRAVGNTEAFF.

CDR3 in amino acids: CASSQERERPWDTQYF. The CDR3 nucleotides read TGTGCCAGCAGCCAAGAGCGTGAGCGGCCTTGGGATACGCAGTATTTT. This chain links TRBV3-1 (or the pseudogene TRBV3-2) with TRBJ2-3; D perhaps matches TRBD2 (5 bases). Germline V gene lookup returns CDR1 LGHDT and CDR2 YNNKEL (reference sequence). This CDR3 spans 16 amino acids. V lost 0 bases and J 6 bases, leaving 16 bases between the germline ends.

V gene TRBV28 combines with J gene TRBJ2-3; 11 bases are shared with TRBD2. J lost 4 bases, V lost 5 bases, and 2 bases had no gene match. The CDR3 has 14 amino acids. The germline CDR1 and CDR2 sequences are MDHEN and SYDVKM. The CDR3 sequence is CASSLAGGADTQYF. The DNA for the CDR3 is TGTGCCAGCAGTCTAGCGGGAGGTGCAGATACGCAGTATTTT.

CDR3 in amino acids: CASNLGGQSTDTQYF. The CDR3 DNA reads TGCGCCAGCAACTTAGGGGGACAAAGCACAGATACGCAGTATTTT. The chain joins TRBV5-1 to TRBJ2-3, with a possible D match to TRBD1 (6 bases). Trimming removed 6 bases at V and 0 bases at J, with 14 bases between. The CDR3 spans 15 residues. Germline CDR1 and CDR2: SGHRS and YFSETQ.